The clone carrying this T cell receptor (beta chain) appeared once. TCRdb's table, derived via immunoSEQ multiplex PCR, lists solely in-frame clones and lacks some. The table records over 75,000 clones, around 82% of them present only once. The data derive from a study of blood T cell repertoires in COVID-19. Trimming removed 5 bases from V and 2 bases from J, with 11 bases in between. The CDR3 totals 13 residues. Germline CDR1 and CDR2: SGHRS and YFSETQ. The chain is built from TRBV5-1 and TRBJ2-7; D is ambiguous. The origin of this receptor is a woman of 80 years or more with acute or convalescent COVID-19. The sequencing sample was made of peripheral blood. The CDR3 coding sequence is TGCGCCAGCAGTCTTGCTACAGCCTACGAGCAGTACTTC. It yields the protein CASSLATAYEQYF.